The 18 T cell receptor beta chains listed next were all sequenced from one sample in a study of shared clonotypes between healthy human individuals. TCRdb's copy holds only in-frame clones and misses some; the assay was immunoSEQ multiplex PCR. The repertoire consists of some 360,000 clones, with more than 60% occurring once and the leading ten covering under 11%. The source material was memory CD4+ T cells sorted from blood. Sample subset: CD45RA-negative fraction. The receptor source for this set is a man aged 25-40 years in good health.

The rearrangement links TRBV15 to TRBJ2-5; 12 bases fit TRBD2. CDR3 length equals 15 residues. Trimming at V came to 1 base and at J to 4 bases, leaving 1 base not matched to a gene. Germline CDR1 is LNHNV and CDR2 is YYDKDF (reference sequence). The CDR3 loop reads CATSRGGLAGETQYF. The DNA for the CDR3 is TGTGCCACCAGCAGAGGGGGACTAGCGGGAGAGACCCAGTACTTC.

CDR3 sequence reads: CASSLAAGHTEAFF. The CDR3 nucleotides are TGTGCCAGCAGCTTAGCCGCAGGTCACACTGAAGCTTTCTTT. The chain links TRBV11-2 to TRBJ1-1; D remains ambiguous. The CDR3 contains 14 residues. Germline V gene data show CDR1 as SGHAT and CDR2 as FQNNGV. V was cut by 1 base and J by 3 bases, with 9 bases left in between.

J is TRBJ2-7 and V is TRBV2, with D perhaps matching TRBD1 or TRBD2 (5 bases each). V was trimmed by 4 bases and J by 3 bases, leaving 13 bases between them. The germline CDR1 and CDR2 sequences are SNHLY and FYNNEI. The CDR3 loop spans 14 amino acids. The CDR3 DNA reads as TGTGCCAGCAGTGCCGGGTGGGACGGCTACGAGCAGTACTTC. Protein sequence: CASSAGWDGYEQYF.

This chain links TRBV5-1 with TRBJ2-1, with TRBD2 as a possible D gene (6 bases). Looked up from germline, CDR1 is SGHRS and CDR2 is YFSETQ. Trimming shortened V by 2 bases and J by 8 bases, and 17 bases separated the two germline ends. The CDR3 runs 15 residues. The CDR3 protein is CASSFTSHGDHEQFF. CDR3 nucleotide sequence: TGCGCCAGCAGCTTCACTAGCCACGGGGACCATGAGCAGTTCTTC. The whole variable domain, remainder taken from reference TRBV5-1 and TRBJ2-1, is KAGVTQTPRYLIKTRGQQVTLSCSPISGHRSVSWYQQTPGQGLQFLFEYFSETQRNKGNFPGRFSGRQFSNSRSEMNVSTLELGDSALYLCASSFTSHGDHEQFFGPGTRLTVL.

This rearrangement joins TRBV18 to TRBJ1-4; the D gene is possibly TRBD1 (5 bases). This CDR3 has 15 residues. Trimming shortened V by 6 bases and J by 6 bases, and 17 bases separated the two germline ends. The V gene's germline CDR1 is KGHSH and CDR2 LQKENI. CDR3 protein: CASSQGGGEYEKLFF. The CDR3 DNA follows: TGTGCCAGCTCGCAGGGAGGAGGTGAATATGAAAAACTGTTTTTT.

The genes are TRBV10-3 and TRBJ2-2; TRBD2 agrees at 8 bases. In germline, CDR1 is ENHRY, CDR2 SYGVKD. With V trimmed by 4 bases and J by 1 base, 5 bases remained unmatched. The CDR3 totals 16 residues. CDR3 in amino acids: CAISGPGLGNTGELFF. CDR3 DNA: TGTGCCATCAGTGGCCCGGGACTAGGGAACACCGGGGAGCTGTTTTTT.

For the CDR3, the DNA is TGTGCCAGCAGTGGCAACAATCAGCCCCAGCATTTT. It specifies CASSGNNQPQHF. The chain carries TRBV2 and TRBJ1-5; D call uncertain. CDR1 SNHLY and CDR2 FYNNEI come from the germline V gene. This CDR3 spans 12 amino acids. V was shortened by 4 bases and J by 3 bases, with 4 bases between the two germline ends.

The chain carries TRBV6-1 and TRBJ2-3, with TRBD2 matching over 13 bases. The trim removed 6 bases at V and 8 bases at J, leaving 8 bases unmatched. Germline values: CDR1 MNHNS, CDR2 SASEGT. There are 15 residues in the CDR3. As DNA, the CDR3 is TGTGCCAGCAGCGCTCGGACTAGCGGGAGTCCTACGCAGTATTTT. This sequence encodes CASSARTSGSPTQYF.

The rearrangement uses TRBV2 and TRBJ2-5; 8 positions match TRBD1. This CDR3 comprises 14 residues. Per germline, CDR1 SNHLY and CDR2 FYNNEI. The V and J ends lost 9 bases and 4 bases, in that order; junction bases with no gene match: 10. CDR3 sequence: CASKEGTGRETQYF. The DNA for the CDR3 is TGTGCCAGTAAAGAAGGGACAGGAAGAGAGACCCAGTACTTC.

V gene TRBV7-3 combines with J gene TRBJ1-2; D possibly corresponds to TRBD1 (5 bases). V lost 4 bases to trimming and J lost 8 bases, with 17 bases between them. The V gene's germline CDR1 is SGHTA and CDR2 FQGTGA. The CDR3 contains 14 residues. The CDR3 is CASSSASQEKGYTF. In nucleotides, the CDR3 is TGTGCCAGCAGCTCCGCCTCACAGGAAAAGGGCTACACCTTC.

The chain links TRBV2 to TRBJ2-3, with D perhaps matching TRBD1 (6 bases). With 5 bases removed from V and 2 bases from J, the gap between germline ends came to 8 bases. This CDR3 region has 13 residues. CDR1 is SNHLY and CDR2 is FYNNEI in the germline V gene. The DNA of the CDR3 is TGTGCCAGCAGTTACAGGGCCACAGATACGCAGTATTTT. Translating gives CASSYRATDTQYF.

This clone was counted a few times. The CDR3 protein is CASSSTGGTYNEQFF. CDR3 coding DNA: TGTGCCAGCAGCTCCACAGGGGGCACGTACAATGAGCAGTTCTTC. The chain recombines TRBV7-8 with TRBJ2-1, with 9 bases aligning to TRBD1. Per germline, CDR1 SGHVS and CDR2 FQNEAQ. With 4 bases clipped from V and 4 bases from J, the junction kept 5 bases outside the gene matches. This CDR3 contains 15 residues. The entire variable domain, with the rest obtained from reference TRBV7-8 and TRBJ2-1, is as follows: GAGVSQSPRYKVAKRGQDVALRCDPISGHVSLFWYQQALGQGPEFLTYFQNEAQLDKSGLPSDRFFAERPEGSVSTLKIQRTQQEDSAVYLCASSSTGGTYNEQFFGPGTRLTVL.

The J gene is TRBJ1-2, the V gene TRBV6-1; D ambiguous. Trimming shortened V by 2 bases and J by 8 bases, and 21 bases separated the two germline ends. Germline V gene lookup returns CDR1 MNHNS and CDR2 SASEGT. This CDR3 comprises 16 residues. The CDR3 coding sequence is TGTGCCAGCAGTGAAATTAACGGGAGGGCGCAAGGAGGCTACACCTTC. Protein: CASSEINGRAQGGYTF.

CDR3 sequence reads: CASSLSFRQGSTDTQYF. In DNA form, the CDR3 reads TGTGCCAGCAGCTTGAGTTTTCGACAGGGTAGCACAGATACGCAGTATTTT. This sequence joins TRBV5-6 and TRBJ2-3, with 7 bases matching TRBD1. The CDR3 spans 17 residues. Germline CDR1 and CDR2: SGHDT and YYEEEE. V lost 1 base and J lost 0; bases outside the gene matches: 8.

This clone was seen only once. The chain carries TRBV10-3 and TRBJ2-3; tentatively, D is TRBD1 (5 bases). The CDR3 has 15 residues. In germline, CDR1 is ENHRY, CDR2 SYGVKD. V dropped 2 bases and J dropped 5 bases, with 14 bases sitting between them. The CDR3 bases are TGTGCCATCAGTGAGGGTCAGAGAAGGGGAGATACGCAGTATTTT. It codes for CAISEGQRRGDTQYF.

V is TRBV27 and J is TRBJ2-3, with 11 bases aligning to TRBD2. This CDR3 has 17 residues. V shed 5 bases, J shed 2 bases, and the junction held 9 bases outside the gene matches. Per germline, CDR1 MNHEY and CDR2 SMNVEV (reference sequence). The CDR3 protein is CASSTPSGRLLTDTQYF. CDR3 in DNA: TGTGCCAGCAGTACCCCTAGCGGGAGGTTACTCACAGATACGCAGTATTTT.

In its sample, this clone was seen a few times. The CDR3 loop is CASKGTSSDTQYF. The CDR3 nucleotides are TGTGCCAGCAAAGGGACTAGTTCCGATACGCAGTATTTT. This sequence joins TRBV2 and TRBJ2-3, with 8 bases lining up with TRBD2. This CDR3 is 13 amino acids long. V dropped 7 bases and J dropped 6; count of bases not matched to a gene: 6. Germline CDR1 and CDR2: SNHLY and FYNNEI.

This clone appeared a single time. This chain connects TRBV5-1 to TRBJ2-5; tentative D call: TRBD1 (5 bases). V lost 4 bases and J lost 7, with 14 bases in between. Germline lookup yields CDR1 SGHRS and CDR2 YFSETQ. The CDR3 sequence is 13 residues long. CDR3 sequence reads: CASSPREMGTQYF. CDR3 in DNA: TGCGCCAGCAGCCCCAGGGAAATGGGGACCCAGTACTTC.